The text below deals with one T cell receptor beta chain. Its antigen remains unknown. Time point defined: recipient sample about 28 days before transplant, after cytoreduction. Blood collection times were about day -28 and days 30, 100, 180 posttransplant. This specimen comes from a study of T cell clonotyping in hematopoietic cell transplantation. At the level of the study: Cytoreduction preceded collection of pretransplant recipient samples.

Study conclusions and caveats: Few recipient clonotypes overlapped donors; over 95% were de novo at given depth.

The method was immunoSEQ multiplex PCR; TCRdb's version includes in-frame clones alone and lacks a portion of them. The table includes approximately 11,000 clones, approximately 92% detected once. This specimen consisted of peripheral blood mononuclear cells, obtained before stem cell transplant. This sequence originates from a woman between 40 and 55 years old with acute myeloid leukemia. Some clones in this sample may be carry-over from other donors' samples.

CDR3 region: CASRAWGQQRLAGHNEQFF. The CDR3 DNA sequence: TGTGCCAGTAGGGCGTGGGGACAGCAAAGACTAGCGGGACACAATGAGCAGTTCTTC. The V gene is TRBV19, the J gene TRBJ2-1; TRBD2 agrees at 11 bases. From germline, CDR1 is LNHDA and CDR2 SQIVND (reference sequence). CDR3 length: 19 residues. Losses at the gene ends were 6 bases for V and 5 bases for J; bases not matched to a gene: 18.